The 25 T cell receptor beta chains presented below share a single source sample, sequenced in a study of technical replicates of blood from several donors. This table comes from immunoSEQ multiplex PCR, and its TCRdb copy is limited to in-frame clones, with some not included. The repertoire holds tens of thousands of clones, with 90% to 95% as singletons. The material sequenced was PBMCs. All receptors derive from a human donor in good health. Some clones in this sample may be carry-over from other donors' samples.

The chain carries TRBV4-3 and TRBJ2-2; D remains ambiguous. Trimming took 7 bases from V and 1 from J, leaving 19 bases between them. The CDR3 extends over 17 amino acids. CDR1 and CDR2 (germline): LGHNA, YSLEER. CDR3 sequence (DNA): TGCGCCAGCACCAGAGAGGCTAGTAGTGGGAACACCGGGGAGCTGTTTTTT. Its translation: CASTREASSGNTGELFF.

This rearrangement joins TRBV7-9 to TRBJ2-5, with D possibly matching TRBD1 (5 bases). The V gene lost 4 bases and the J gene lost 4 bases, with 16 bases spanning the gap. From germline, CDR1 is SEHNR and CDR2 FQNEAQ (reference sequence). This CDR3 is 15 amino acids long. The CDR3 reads CASSYRAWGTETQYF. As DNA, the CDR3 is TGTGCCAGCAGCTACCGGGCATGGGGCACAGAGACCCAGTACTTC. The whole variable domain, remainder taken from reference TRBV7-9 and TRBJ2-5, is DTGVSQNPRHKITKRGQNVTFRCDPISEHNRLYWYRQTLGQGPEFLTYFQNEAQLEKSRLLSDRFSAERPKGSFSTLEIQRTEQGDSAMYLCASSYRAWGTETQYFGPGTRLLVL.

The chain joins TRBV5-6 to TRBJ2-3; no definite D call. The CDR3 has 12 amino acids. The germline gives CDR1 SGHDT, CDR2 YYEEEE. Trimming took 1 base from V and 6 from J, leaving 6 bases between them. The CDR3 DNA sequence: TGTGCCAGCAGCTTGATGTCGGATACGCAGTATTTT. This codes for CASSLMSDTQYF.

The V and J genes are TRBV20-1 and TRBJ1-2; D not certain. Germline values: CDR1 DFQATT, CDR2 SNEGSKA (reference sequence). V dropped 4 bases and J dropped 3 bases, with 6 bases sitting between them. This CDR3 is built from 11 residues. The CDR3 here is CSANTDYGYTF. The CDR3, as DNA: TGCAGTGCTAATACAGACTATGGCTACACCTTC.

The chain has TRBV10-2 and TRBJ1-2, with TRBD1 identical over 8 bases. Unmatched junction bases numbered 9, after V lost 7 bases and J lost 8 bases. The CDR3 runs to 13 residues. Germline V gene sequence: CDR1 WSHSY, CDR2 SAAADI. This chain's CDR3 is CASNDRGLRGYTF. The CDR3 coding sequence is TGCGCCAGCAATGACAGGGGTCTGCGCGGCTACACCTTC.

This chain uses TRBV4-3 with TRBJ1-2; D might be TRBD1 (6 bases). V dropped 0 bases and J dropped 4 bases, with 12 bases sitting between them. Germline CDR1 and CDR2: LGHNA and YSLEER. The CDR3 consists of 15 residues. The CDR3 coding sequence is TGCGCCAGCAGCCAAGATCGACAGGCTGGCTATGGCTACACCTTC. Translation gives CASSQDRQAGYGYTF.

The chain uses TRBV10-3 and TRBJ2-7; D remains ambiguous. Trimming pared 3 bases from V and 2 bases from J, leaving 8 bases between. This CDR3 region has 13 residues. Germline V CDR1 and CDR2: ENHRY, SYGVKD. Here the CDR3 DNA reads TGTGCCATCAGTGACAGGAATGCCTACGAGCAGTACTTC. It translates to CAISDRNAYEQYF.

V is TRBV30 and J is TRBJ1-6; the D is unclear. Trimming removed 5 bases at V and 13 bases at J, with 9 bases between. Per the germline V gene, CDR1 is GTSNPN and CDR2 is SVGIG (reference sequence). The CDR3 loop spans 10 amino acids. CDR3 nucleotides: TGTGCCTGGGGCCTTTGGCCCCTCCACTTT. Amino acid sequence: CAWGLWPLHF.

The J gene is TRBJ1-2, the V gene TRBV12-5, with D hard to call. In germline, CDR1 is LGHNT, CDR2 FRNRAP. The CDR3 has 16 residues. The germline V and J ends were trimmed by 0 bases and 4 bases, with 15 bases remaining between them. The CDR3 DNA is TGTGCTAGTGGTTTGGTAATACGGCAGCTAGTCTATGGCTACACCTTC. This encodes CASGLVIRQLVYGYTF.

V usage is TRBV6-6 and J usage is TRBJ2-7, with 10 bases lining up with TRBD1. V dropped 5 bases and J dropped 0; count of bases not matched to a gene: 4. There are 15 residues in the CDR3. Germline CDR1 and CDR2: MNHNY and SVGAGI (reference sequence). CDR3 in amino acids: CASSPRTGGSYEQYF. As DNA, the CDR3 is TGTGCCAGCAGTCCCCGGACAGGGGGCTCCTACGAGCAGTACTTC.

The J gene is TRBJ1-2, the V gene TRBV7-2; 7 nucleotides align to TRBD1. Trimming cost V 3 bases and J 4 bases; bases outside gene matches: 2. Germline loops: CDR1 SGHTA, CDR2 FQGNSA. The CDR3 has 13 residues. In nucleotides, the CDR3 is TGTGCCAGCAGCTTGGGACAGTCCTATGGCTACACCTTC. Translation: CASSLGQSYGYTF.

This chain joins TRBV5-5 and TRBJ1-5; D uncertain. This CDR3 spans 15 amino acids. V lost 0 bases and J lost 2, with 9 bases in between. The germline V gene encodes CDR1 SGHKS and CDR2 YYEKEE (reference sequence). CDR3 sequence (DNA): TGTGCCAGCAGCTTGGCCTGGGAGGGCAATCAGCCCCAGCATTTT. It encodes CASSLAWEGNQPQHF.

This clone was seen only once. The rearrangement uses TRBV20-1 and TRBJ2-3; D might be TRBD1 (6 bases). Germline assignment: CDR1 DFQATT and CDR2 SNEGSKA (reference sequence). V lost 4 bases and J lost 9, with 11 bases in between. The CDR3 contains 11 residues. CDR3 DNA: TGCAGTGCTATTCGGGACACGACGCAGTATTTT. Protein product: CSAIRDTTQYF.

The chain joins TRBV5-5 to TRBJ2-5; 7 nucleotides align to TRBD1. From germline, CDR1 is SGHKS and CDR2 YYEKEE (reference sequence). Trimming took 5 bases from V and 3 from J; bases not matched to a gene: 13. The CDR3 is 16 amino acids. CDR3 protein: CASRKGPGQLKETQYF. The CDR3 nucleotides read TGTGCCAGCAGAAAAGGGCCGGGACAGCTAAAAGAGACCCAGTACTTC.

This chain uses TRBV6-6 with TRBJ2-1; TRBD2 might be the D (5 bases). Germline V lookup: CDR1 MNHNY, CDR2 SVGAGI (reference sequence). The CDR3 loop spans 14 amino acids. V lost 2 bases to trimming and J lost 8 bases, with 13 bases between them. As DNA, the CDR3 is TGTGCCAGCAGTTACCGTGAGGAGGTCTATGAGCAGTTCTTC. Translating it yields CASSYREEVYEQFF.

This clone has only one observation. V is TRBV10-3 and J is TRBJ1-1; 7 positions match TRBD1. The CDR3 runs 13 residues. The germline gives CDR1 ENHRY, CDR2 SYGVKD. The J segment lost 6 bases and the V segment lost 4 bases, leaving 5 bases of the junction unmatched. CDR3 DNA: TGTGCCATCAGTGTCGACAGGGCGGCTGAAGCTTTCTTT. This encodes CAISVDRAAEAFF.

As DNA, the CDR3 is TGTGCCAGCAGTTACCGTGACACCTTTTCCCACGAGCAGTACTTC. This codes for CASSYRDTFSHEQYF. This rearrangement joins TRBV6-5 to TRBJ2-7; D is uncertain. V was trimmed by 2 bases and J by 5 bases, leaving 16 bases between them. Germline-derived CDR1 and CDR2 are MNHEY and SVGAGI. The CDR3 contains 15 residues.

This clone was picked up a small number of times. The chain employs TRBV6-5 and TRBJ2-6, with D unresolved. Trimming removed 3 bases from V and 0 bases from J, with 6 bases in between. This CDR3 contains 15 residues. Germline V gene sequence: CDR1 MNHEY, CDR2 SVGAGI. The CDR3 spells CASSYSGSGANVLTF. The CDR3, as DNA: TGTGCCAGCAGTTATTCGGGCTCTGGGGCCAACGTCCTGACTTTC.

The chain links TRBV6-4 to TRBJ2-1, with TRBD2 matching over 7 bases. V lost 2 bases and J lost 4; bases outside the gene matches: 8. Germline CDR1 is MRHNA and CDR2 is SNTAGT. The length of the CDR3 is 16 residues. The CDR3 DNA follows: TGTGCCAGCAGTGACGACATACTAGCGCGATACAATGAGCAGTTCTTC. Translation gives CASSDDILARYNEQFF.

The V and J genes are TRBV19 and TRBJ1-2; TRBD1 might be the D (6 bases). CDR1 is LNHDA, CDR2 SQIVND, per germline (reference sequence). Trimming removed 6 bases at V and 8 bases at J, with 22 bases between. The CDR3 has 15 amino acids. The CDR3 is CASRDIRDKLRGYTF. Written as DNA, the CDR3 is TGTGCCAGTAGAGATATCCGGGACAAATTACGCGGCTACACCTTC.

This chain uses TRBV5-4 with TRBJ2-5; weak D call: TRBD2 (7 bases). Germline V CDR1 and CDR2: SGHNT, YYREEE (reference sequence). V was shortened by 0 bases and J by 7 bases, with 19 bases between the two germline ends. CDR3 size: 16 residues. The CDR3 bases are TGTGCCAGCAGCTTGGCCAGAGGGGGGGAATTAGGGACCCAGTACTTC. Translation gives CASSLARGGELGTQYF. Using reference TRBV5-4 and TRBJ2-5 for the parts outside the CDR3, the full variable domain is ETGVTQSPTHLIKTRGQQVTLRCSSQSGHNTVSWYQQALGQGPQFIFQYYREEENGRGNFPPRFSGLQFPNYSSELNVNALELDDSALYLCASSLARGGELGTQYFGPGTRLLVL.

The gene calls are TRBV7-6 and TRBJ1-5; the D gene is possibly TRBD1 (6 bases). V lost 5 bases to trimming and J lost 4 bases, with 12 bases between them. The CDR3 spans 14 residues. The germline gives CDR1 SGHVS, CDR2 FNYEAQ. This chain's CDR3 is CASSPDSGNQPQHF. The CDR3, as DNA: TGTGCCAGCAGCCCGGACAGTGGGAATCAGCCCCAGCATTTT.

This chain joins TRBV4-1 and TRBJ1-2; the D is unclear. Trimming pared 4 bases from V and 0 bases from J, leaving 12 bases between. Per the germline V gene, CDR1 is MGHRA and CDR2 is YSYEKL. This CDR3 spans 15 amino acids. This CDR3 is CASSRQLGANYGYTF. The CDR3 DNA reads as TGCGCCAGCAGCCGCCAGCTAGGTGCTAACTATGGCTACACCTTC.

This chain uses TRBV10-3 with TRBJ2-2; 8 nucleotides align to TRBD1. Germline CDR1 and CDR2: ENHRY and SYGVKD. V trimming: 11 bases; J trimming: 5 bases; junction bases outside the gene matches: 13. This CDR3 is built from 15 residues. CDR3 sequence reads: CAAARATGGTGELFF. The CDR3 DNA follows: TGTGCCGCCGCCCGAGCAACAGGGGGAACCGGGGAGCTGTTTTTT.

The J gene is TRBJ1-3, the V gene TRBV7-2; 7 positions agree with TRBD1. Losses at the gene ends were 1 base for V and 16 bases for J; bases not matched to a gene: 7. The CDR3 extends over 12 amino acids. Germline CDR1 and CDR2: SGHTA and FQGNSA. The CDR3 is CASSLVGTAGYF. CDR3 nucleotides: TGTGCCAGCAGCTTAGTTGGGACAGCCGGGTATTTT.